The 27 T cell receptor beta chains below all came from one sample that was sequenced in a study of blood T cell repertoires in COVID-19. The assay was immunoSEQ multiplex PCR, and TCRdb's table has in-frame clones only and misses some. The data show approximately 40,000 clones, more than 85% seen once. The sample was peripheral blood. Source of these receptors: a woman at least 80 years old with acute or convalescent COVID-19.

The rearrangement uses TRBV5-4 and TRBJ2-7, with a weak D call TRBD2 (5 bases). The V gene lost 4 bases and the J gene lost 5 bases, with 10 bases spanning the gap. There are 12 residues in the CDR3. CDR1 and CDR2 (germline): SGHNT, YYREEE (reference sequence). CDR3 sequence: CASSSGSNEQYF. CDR3 sequence (DNA): TGTGCCAGCAGCAGCGGCAGCAACGAGCAGTACTTC.

The V call is TRBV5-4, the J call TRBJ2-2, with 8 bases aligning to TRBD2. The CDR3 covers 15 residues. With V trimmed by 2 bases and J by 6 bases, 6 bases remained unmatched. Looked up from germline, CDR1 is SGHNT and CDR2 is YYREEE (reference sequence). The CDR3 DNA is TGTGCCAGCAGCTTCTCGGGGGGGAGGGCCGGGGAGCTGTTTTTT. Protein sequence: CASSFSGGRAGELFF.

This clone occurred once. The genes are TRBV5-1 and TRBJ1-4; D perhaps matches TRBD1 (5 bases). Germline assignment: CDR1 SGHRS and CDR2 YFSETQ. This CDR3 is built from 15 residues. The ends were cut back, 1 base at V and 0 bases at J, with 7 bases in the middle. In DNA, the CDR3 is TGCGCCAGCAGCTTGCTAGGGGCAACTAATGAAAAACTGTTTTTT. It codes for CASSLLGATNEKLFF.

This chain uses TRBV2 with TRBJ2-2; TRBD1 aligns across 8 bases. Per germline, CDR1 SNHLY and CDR2 FYNNEI. The CDR3 is 17 amino acids. J lost 0 bases, V lost 6 bases, and 9 bases had no gene match. DNA of the CDR3: TGTGCCAGCAGGGGGAAGGACAGGGCAACGAACACCGGGGAGCTGTTTTTT. Translation gives CASRGKDRATNTGELFF. The whole variable domain, remainder taken from reference TRBV2 and TRBJ2-2, is EPEVTQTPSHQVTQMGQEVILRCVPISNHLYFYWYRQILGQKVEFLVSFYNNEISEKSEIFDDQFSVERPDGSNFTLKIRSTKLEDSAMYFCASRGKDRATNTGELFFGEGSRLTVL.

The chain couples TRBV19 to TRBJ1-5; tentative D call: TRBD1 (5 bases). Germline V lookup: CDR1 LNHDA, CDR2 SQIVND (reference sequence). CDR3 length: 14 residues. With 8 bases removed from V and 4 bases from J, the gap between germline ends came to 15 bases. CDR3 protein: CASGAGLRNQPQHF. In nucleotides, the CDR3 is TGTGCCAGTGGGGCGGGGTTGAGGAATCAGCCCCAGCATTTT.

The V gene is TRBV18, the J gene TRBJ2-1; 9 nucleotides align to TRBD2. The V gene's germline CDR1 is KGHSH and CDR2 LQKENI. V shed 6 bases and J 0 bases; nucleotides not matched to a gene: 3. The length of the CDR3 is 15 residues. The CDR3 nucleotides are TGTGCCAGCTCGGAACTAGCGGGCTCCTACAATGAGCAGTTCTTC. It specifies CASSELAGSYNEQFF.

This chain's CDR3 is CASSLGQGGAMNTEAFF. CDR3 in DNA: TGCGCCAGCAGCTTGGGACAGGGGGGAGCCATGAACACTGAAGCTTTCTTT. This chain connects TRBV5-1 to TRBJ1-1; 9 nucleotides match TRBD1. The junction had 6 bases not matched to a gene; V was cut back by 0 bases and J by 0 bases. CDR3 length equals 17 residues. The germline gives CDR1 SGHRS, CDR2 YFSETQ.

The genes are TRBV24-1 and TRBJ2-7, with D unresolved. Germline CDR1 is KGHDR and CDR2 is SFDVKD. The CDR3 has 14 residues. Deletions cut 1 base from V and 1 base from J, with 7 bases between. Written as DNA, the CDR3 is TGTGCCACCAGTGATTTTGTACAGTCCTACGAGCAGTACTTC. Translation: CATSDFVQSYEQYF.

The chain couples TRBV5-4 to TRBJ1-2, with a tentative D call TRBD1 (6 bases). The germline CDR1 and CDR2 sequences are SGHNT and YYREEE (reference sequence). V lost 1 base to trimming and J lost 4 bases, with 11 bases between them. The CDR3 sequence is 14 residues long. CDR3 DNA sequence: TGTGCCAGCAGCTTGTTGGTAGGGGGCTATGGCTACACCTTC. Its translation: CASSLLVGGYGYTF. Filled out from reference TRBV5-4 and TRBJ1-2, the complete variable domain reads ETGVTQSPTHLIKTRGQQVTLRCSSQSGHNTVSWYQQALGQGPQFIFQYYREEENGRGNFPPRFSGLQFPNYSSELNVNALELDDSALYLCASSLLVGGYGYTFGSGTRLTVV.

This clone was seen only once. The rearrangement joins TRBV5-1 to TRBJ1-1, with 8 bases that match TRBD1. V dropped 0 bases and J dropped 4; count of bases not matched to a gene: 5. Germline V gene lookup returns CDR1 SGHRS and CDR2 YFSETQ. The CDR3 totals 15 residues. The CDR3 sequence: CASSLDGGQATEAFF. The CDR3 nucleotides are TGCGCCAGCAGCTTGGACGGGGGACAGGCCACTGAAGCTTTCTTT.

This sequence joins TRBV4-2 and TRBJ2-1; no definite D call. Between the trimmed V and J ends, which lost 0 bases and 2 bases, there was a span of 11 bases. The length of the CDR3 is 16 residues. Germline lookup yields CDR1 LGHNA and CDR2 YNFKEQ. This CDR3 is CASSQDGQAPYNEQFF. The DNA for the CDR3 is TGTGCCAGCAGCCAAGATGGGCAGGCCCCCTACAATGAGCAGTTCTTC.

V gene TRBV6-2 or TRBV6-3 combines with J gene TRBJ1-1, with 7 bases fitting TRBD1. V trimming: 5 bases; J trimming: 10 bases; junction bases outside the gene matches: 7. There are 12 residues in the CDR3. CDR1 MNHEY and CDR2 SVGEGT come from the germline V gene. The CDR3 protein is CASSIPTGRAFF. The CDR3 DNA reads as TGTGCCAGCAGTATTCCGACAGGGAGAGCTTTCTTT.

V gene TRBV18 combines with J gene TRBJ2-1; 8 bases are a match to TRBD1. This CDR3 has 16 residues. V lost 2 bases and J lost 5; bases outside the gene matches: 8. Germline CDR1 and CDR2: KGHSH and LQKENI. CDR3 in DNA: TGTGCCAGCTCACCAATTGGGCAGGGGGCCAACAATGAGCAGTTCTTC. Translating gives CASSPIGQGANNEQFF.

This clone was observed once. The rearrangement uses TRBV3-1 (or the pseudogene TRBV3-2) and TRBJ2-1, with 8 bases that match TRBD1. Trimming cost V 1 base and J 7 bases; bases outside gene matches: 12. Germline CDR1 LGHDT, CDR2 YNNKEL (reference sequence). The CDR3 sequence is 17 residues long. This chain's CDR3 is CASSQVRTGNVANEQFF. CDR3 bases: TGTGCCAGCAGCCAAGTACGGACAGGGAACGTTGCGAATGAGCAGTTCTTC.

This chain joins TRBV20-1 and TRBJ2-3, with D maybe TRBD1 (6 bases). The CDR3 contains 11 residues. Germline assignment: CDR1 DFQATT and CDR2 SNEGSKA (reference sequence). V lost 6 bases, J lost 8 bases, and 12 bases lay in between. CDR3 residues: CSAQGQGTQYF. Written as DNA, the CDR3 is TGCAGTGCCCAGGGGCAGGGTACGCAGTATTTT.

The chain uses TRBV24-1 and TRBJ2-3; maybe TRBD2 (6 bases). In germline, CDR1 is KGHDR, CDR2 SFDVKD. The ends were cut back, 5 bases at V and 5 bases at J, with 16 bases in the middle. This CDR3 contains 15 residues. The CDR3 reads CATSGGTGVRDTQYF. CDR3 coding DNA: TGTGCCACCAGTGGGGGCACGGGGGTTAGAGATACGCAGTATTTT.

V and J are TRBV12-5 and TRBJ1-6; a possible D gene is TRBD1 (6 bases). This CDR3 has 17 residues. CDR1 LGHNT and CDR2 FRNRAP come from the germline V gene. V lost 1 base and J lost 7, with 17 bases in between. The CDR3 bases are TGTGCTAGTGGTTTGGCGCCCGGGACACTATTGAATTCACCCCTCCACTTT. Translation gives CASGLAPGTLLNSPLHF.

The chain joins TRBV19 to TRBJ1-5, with TRBD1 identical over 7 bases. CDR1 LNHDA and CDR2 SQIVND come from the germline V gene (reference sequence). The CDR3 sequence is 17 residues long. V was pared by 4 bases and J by 0 bases, with 9 bases of the junction left unmatched. The CDR3 DNA is TGTGCCAGTAGTAGCCGACAGGGCAGATATAGCAATCAGCCCCAGCATTTT. Translating it yields CASSSRQGRYSNQPQHF.

This clone was observed a single time. V is TRBV10-3 and J is TRBJ1-1; TRBD1 is a possible D gene (5 bases). The CDR3 extends over 12 amino acids. Germline V gene data show CDR1 as ENHRY and CDR2 as SYGVKD. The V and J ends lost 3 bases and 7 bases respectively, with 9 bases between them. Here the CDR3 DNA reads TGTGCCATCAGTGATCGGGGGGATGAAGCTTTCTTT. Its translation is CAISDRGDEAFF.

This rearrangement joins TRBV10-3 to TRBJ1-5; 8 nucleotides match TRBD1. CDR1 and CDR2 (germline): ENHRY, SYGVKD. V was clipped by 5 bases and J by 6 bases; unmatched bases: 6. The CDR3 spans 14 residues. The CDR3 loop is CAISPGGVGQPQHF. DNA for the CDR3: TGTGCCATCAGTCCAGGGGGCGTCGGTCAGCCCCAGCATTTT.

This chain links TRBV2 with TRBJ1-5; D might be TRBD1 (6 bases). Germline V lookup: CDR1 SNHLY, CDR2 FYNNEI. Trimming removed 4 bases from V and 3 bases from J, with 13 bases in between. The CDR3 loop spans 15 amino acids. This CDR3 is CASSAGAGDNQPQHF. The CDR3 DNA reads as TGTGCCAGCAGTGCTGGGGCAGGGGACAATCAGCCCCAGCATTTT.

CDR3 sequence: CASSQGGAYGYTF. CDR3 bases: TGTGCCAGCAGCCAGGGAGGGGCCTATGGCTACACCTTC. The J gene is TRBJ1-2, the V gene TRBV3-1 (or the pseudogene TRBV3-2), with a possible D match to TRBD1 (5 bases). The CDR3 is made up of 13 amino acids. Trimming pared 3 bases from V and 4 bases from J, leaving 9 bases between. Germline values: CDR1 LGHDT, CDR2 YNNKEL (reference sequence).

The chain employs TRBV7-9 and TRBJ2-3, with TRBD1 as a possible D gene (5 bases). The V and J ends lost 4 bases and 5 bases respectively, with 16 bases between them. The length of the CDR3 is 15 residues. Per the germline V gene, CDR1 is SEHNR and CDR2 is FQNEAQ (reference sequence). The CDR3 DNA reads TGTGCCAGCAGCTCAAGGGTGCTAACAGGAGATACGCAGTATTTT. Its translation: CASSSRVLTGDTQYF.

The chain joins TRBV5-1 to TRBJ2-5; TRBD1 is a possible D gene (6 bases). This CDR3 has 14 amino acids. Trimming left V 1 base short and J 5 bases short, with 12 bases between. Germline CDR1 is SGHRS and CDR2 is YFSETQ. The CDR3 loop reads CASSLQGTGETQYF. CDR3 nucleotide sequence: TGCGCCAGCAGCTTGCAGGGGACGGGGGAGACCCAGTACTTC.

This sequence joins TRBV7-6 and TRBJ1-1, with no clear D. Trimming cost V 1 base and J 6 bases, with 12 bases left between them. The CDR3 is 14 amino acids. The germline CDR1 and CDR2 sequences are SGHVS and FNYEAQ. The CDR3 loop reads CASSLDPSGAEAFF. The CDR3 bases are TGTGCCAGCAGCTTAGATCCTAGCGGGGCTGAAGCTTTCTTT.

V is TRBV12-3 or TRBV12-4 and J is TRBJ1-5; D ambiguous. V was clipped by 6 bases and J by 4 bases, with 10 bases between them. The CDR3 spans 13 residues. The CDR3 DNA reads as TGTGCCAGCAGACCCGGTCTAAATCAGCCCCAGCATTTT. Its protein is CASRPGLNQPQHF.

The V call is TRBV6-5, the J call TRBJ2-7; 12 positions match TRBD1. Germline-derived CDR1 and CDR2 are MNHEY and SVGAGI. V was pared by 4 bases and J by 5 bases, with 6 bases of the junction left unmatched. CDR3 size: 15 residues. The CDR3 here is CASSSAGTGGHEQYF. The CDR3 nucleotides are TGTGCCAGCAGTTCCGCCGGGACAGGGGGCCACGAGCAGTACTTC.